This T cell receptor beta chain was profiled in a study of cytomegalovirus exposure and HLA in healthy donors. The CDR3 has 19 residues. To note about this clone: Its antigen is as yet unknown.

PCR amplification relied on 60 Vbeta primers (plus 13 Jbeta primers). TCRdb's table, derived via immunoSEQ multiplex PCR, lists solely in-frame clones and lacks some. The sample contains 79,000 or so clones, almost 80% of which appear only once. Study-wide findings and caveats: In vitro work confirmed that a few CMV-associated chains recognize CMV antigens. Earlier analysis yielded a pattern in which most TCR beta V segments were productive about 87% or about 30% of the time. The majority of TCR sequences were rare, yet some public TCRs appeared in many donors.

V and J are TRBV21-1 and TRBJ1-6; the tabulated D call, TRBD1, remains unverified against the DNA. TRBV21-1 is tagged as a pseudogene. The sequence was collected from a woman between 35 and 50 years old in good health and CMV-seropositive. The sequencing sample was made of PBMCs. CDR3 in amino acids: CASSEARTGGRIVYSPLHF. The CDR3 DNA sequence: TGTGCCAGCAGCGAGGCCCGGACAGGGGGACGTATTGTTTATTCACCCCTCCACTTT.